The clone carrying this T cell receptor (beta chain) was observed a few times. TCRdb re-called the PCR reads with MiXCR, one entry per CDR3 protein. In the table there are about 20,000 distinct CDR3 sequences, roughly half of which are singletons. The CDR3 runs to 15 residues. The germline V gene has CDR1 ENHRY and CDR2 SYGVKD. Between the trimmed V and J ends, which lost 7 bases and 7 bases, there was a span of 20 bases. These data originate in a study of CD4 and CD8 cells across lung adenocarcinoma regions. Sequencing was performed on CD8+ T cells from the center of a lung tumor. The rearrangement joins TRBV10-3 to TRBJ2-1; the D gene is possibly TRBD1 (5 bases). This clonotype originated in a female donor with lung adenocarcinoma. The CD4 and CD8 labels of this study may be unreliable. In nucleotides, the CDR3 is TGTGCCATCACCCAAAGGGTGACAGAACGGAATGAGCAGTTCTTC. Translating it yields CAITQRVTERNEQFF.